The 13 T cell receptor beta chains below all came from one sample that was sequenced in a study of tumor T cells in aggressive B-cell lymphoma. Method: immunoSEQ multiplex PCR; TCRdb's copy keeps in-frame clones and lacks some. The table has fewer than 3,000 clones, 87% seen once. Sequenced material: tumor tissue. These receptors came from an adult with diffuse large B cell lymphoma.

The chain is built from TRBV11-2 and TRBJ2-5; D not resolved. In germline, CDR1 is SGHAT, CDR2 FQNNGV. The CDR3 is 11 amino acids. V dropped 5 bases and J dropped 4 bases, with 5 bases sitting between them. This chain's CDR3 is CASSTVETQYF. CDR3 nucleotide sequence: TGTGCCAGCAGCACAGTAGAGACCCAGTACTTC.

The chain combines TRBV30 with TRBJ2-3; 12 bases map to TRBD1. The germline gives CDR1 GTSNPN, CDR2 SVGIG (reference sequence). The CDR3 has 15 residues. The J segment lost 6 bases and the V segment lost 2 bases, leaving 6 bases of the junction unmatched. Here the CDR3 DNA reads TGTGCCTGGAGTTACCGGGACAGGGGGCCCGATACGCAGTATTTT. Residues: CAWSYRDRGPDTQYF.

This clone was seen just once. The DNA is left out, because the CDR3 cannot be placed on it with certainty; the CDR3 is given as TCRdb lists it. CDR3 loop: CASSQDFGTGSSPLHF. The gene calls are TRBV4-2 and TRBJ1-6; the tabulated D call, TRBD1, remains unverified against the DNA. CDR1 is LGHNA and CDR2 is YNFKEQ in the germline V gene. The CDR3 region is 16 residues in length, termini included.

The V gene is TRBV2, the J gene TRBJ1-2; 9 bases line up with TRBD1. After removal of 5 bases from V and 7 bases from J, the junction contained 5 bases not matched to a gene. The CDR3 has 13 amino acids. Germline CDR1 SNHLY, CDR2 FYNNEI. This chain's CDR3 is CASSRDRGFGYTF. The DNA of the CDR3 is TGTGCCAGCAGTCGCGACAGGGGGTTTGGCTACACCTTC.

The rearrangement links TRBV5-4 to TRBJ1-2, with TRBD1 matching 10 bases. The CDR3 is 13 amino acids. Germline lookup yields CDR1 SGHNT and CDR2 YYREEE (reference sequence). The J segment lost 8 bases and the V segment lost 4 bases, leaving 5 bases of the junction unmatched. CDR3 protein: CASSRDRGQGYTF. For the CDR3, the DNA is TGTGCCAGCAGCAGAGACAGGGGGCAAGGCTACACCTTC.

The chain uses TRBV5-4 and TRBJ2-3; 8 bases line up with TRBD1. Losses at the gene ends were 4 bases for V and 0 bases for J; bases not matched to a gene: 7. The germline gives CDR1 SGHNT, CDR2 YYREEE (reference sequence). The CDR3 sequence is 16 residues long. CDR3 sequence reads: CASSPVRQGSTDTQYF. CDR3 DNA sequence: TGTGCCAGCAGCCCGGTACGACAGGGGAGCACAGATACGCAGTATTTT. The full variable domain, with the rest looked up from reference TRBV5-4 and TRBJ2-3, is ETGVTQSPTHLIKTRGQQVTLRCSSQSGHNTVSWYQQALGQGPQFIFQYYREEENGRGNFPPRFSGLQFPNYSSELNVNALELDDSALYLCASSPVRQGSTDTQYFGPGTRLTVL.

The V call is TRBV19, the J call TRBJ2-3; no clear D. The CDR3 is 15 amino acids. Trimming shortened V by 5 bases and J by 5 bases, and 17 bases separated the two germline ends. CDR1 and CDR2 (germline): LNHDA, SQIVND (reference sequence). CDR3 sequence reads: CASSGSGSRRDTQYF. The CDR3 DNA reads TGTGCCAGTAGTGGTAGTGGTAGCAGACGAGATACGCAGTATTTT.

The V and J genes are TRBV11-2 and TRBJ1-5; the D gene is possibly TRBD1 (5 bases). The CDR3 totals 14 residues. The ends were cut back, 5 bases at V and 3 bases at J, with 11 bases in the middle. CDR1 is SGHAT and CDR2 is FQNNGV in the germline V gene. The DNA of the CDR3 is TGTGCCAGCAGCCTTACAGGTTACAATCAGCCCCAGCATTTT. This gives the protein CASSLTGYNQPQHF.

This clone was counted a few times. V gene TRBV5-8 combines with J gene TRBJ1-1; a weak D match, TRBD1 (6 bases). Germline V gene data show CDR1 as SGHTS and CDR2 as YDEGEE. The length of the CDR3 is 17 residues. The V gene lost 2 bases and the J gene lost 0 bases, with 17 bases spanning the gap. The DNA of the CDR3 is TGTGCCAGCAGCTTCTACGGTCGGACAGACATGAACACTGAAGCTTTCTTT. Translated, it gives CASSFYGRTDMNTEAFF.

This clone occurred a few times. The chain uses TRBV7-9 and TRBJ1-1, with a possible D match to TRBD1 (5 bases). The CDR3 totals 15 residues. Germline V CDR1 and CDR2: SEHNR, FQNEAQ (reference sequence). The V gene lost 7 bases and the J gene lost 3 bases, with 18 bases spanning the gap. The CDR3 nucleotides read TGTGCCAGCACCTCTAGGGGCAGGTTGGACACTGAAGCTTTCTTT. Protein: CASTSRGRLDTEAFF.

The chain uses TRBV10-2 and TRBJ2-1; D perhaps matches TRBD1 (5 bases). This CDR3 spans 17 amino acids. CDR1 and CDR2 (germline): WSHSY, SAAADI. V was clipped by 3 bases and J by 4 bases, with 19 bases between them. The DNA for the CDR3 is TGCGCCAGCAGTGATATGTGGGGCCCAGGATTTTACAATGAGCAGTTCTTC. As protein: CASSDMWGPGFYNEQFF.

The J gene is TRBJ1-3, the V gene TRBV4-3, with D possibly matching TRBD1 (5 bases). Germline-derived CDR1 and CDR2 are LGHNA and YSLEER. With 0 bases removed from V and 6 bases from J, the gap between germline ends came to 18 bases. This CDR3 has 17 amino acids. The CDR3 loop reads CASSQDWGLGVANTIYF. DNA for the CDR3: TGCGCCAGCAGCCAAGATTGGGGATTAGGGGTAGCAAACACCATATATTTT.

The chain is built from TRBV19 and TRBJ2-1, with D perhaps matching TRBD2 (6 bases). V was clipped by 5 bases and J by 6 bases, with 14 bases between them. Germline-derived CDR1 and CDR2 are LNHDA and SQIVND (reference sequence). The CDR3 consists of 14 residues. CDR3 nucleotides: TGTGCCAGTAGTTGGGGACTCGGGTTCAATGAGCAGTTCTTC. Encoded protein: CASSWGLGFNEQFF.